This TCR beta chain was observed in a study of shared clonotypes between healthy human individuals. Assay: immunoSEQ multiplex PCR; the TCRdb copy retains only in-frame clones and omits some. The sample shows some 2,400,000 clones, around 95% of them seen only once. Study findings and constraints: In the sorted subsets, rarefaction showed sequencing was incomplete despite large depth. In general, naive subsets displayed greater estimated richness than memory subsets did.

The length of the CDR3 is 14 residues. Trimming shortened V by 6 bases and J by 0 bases, and 8 bases separated the two germline ends. Germline lookup yields CDR1 LNHDA and CDR2 SQIVND (reference sequence). Negatively enriched CD4+ T cells were divided by CD45RA into naive and memory. Concerning this clone itself: Its specificity is unknown. This CDR3 is also generated by other DNA sequences in the sample.

The sequencing sample was made of naive CD4+ T cells sorted from blood. Regarding subset: CD45RA+ positively selected. The chain is built from TRBV19 and TRBJ1-4, with D maybe TRBD1 (6 bases). This TCR came from a man aged 18 to 30 in good health. The CDR3 bases are TGTGCCAGTAGCTGGACAGCAACTAATGAAAAACTGTTTTTT. Encoded protein: CASSWTATNEKLFF.